The next 31 T cell receptor beta chains were all read from a single sample in a study of cytomegalovirus exposure and HLA in healthy donors (dated by TCRdb to between 2016 and 2019). Libraries were prepared through the immunoSEQ multiplex PCR assay. The multiplex PCR relied on a mix of 60 forward primers for TCR Vbeta segments and 13 reverse primers for TCR Jbeta segments. In its TCRdb copy, this immuneACCESS table keeps in-frame sequences only and misses some clones. Where compared with another copy, unresolved V genes explain less than half of these, and the others have no known cause. Counted in this sample were about 130,000 clones; around 79% of them appeared once. The ten top clones hold about 2.1% of the sample. The specimen sequenced was PBMCs. These receptors originate from a woman aged 40 to 49 in good health and CMV-seropositive.

The V call is TRBV27, the J call TRBJ1-2, with TRBD1 matching 9 bases. After removal of 4 bases from V and 8 bases from J, the junction contained 8 bases not matched to a gene. CDR1 and CDR2 from the germline V gene are MNHEY and SMNVEV (reference sequence). The CDR3 is 14 residues long. The CDR3 region is CASSSEGQGQGYTF. The CDR3 DNA reads TGTGCCAGCAGTTCGGAAGGACAGGGGCAAGGCTACACCTTC.

The V call is TRBV28, the J call TRBJ1-1; tentative D call: TRBD1 (5 bases). The CDR3 is made up of 18 amino acids. The V end was cut by 5 bases, the J end by 5 bases, with 27 bases between. The V gene's germline CDR1 is MDHEN and CDR2 SYDVKM. The chain's CDR3 is CASSPTFRVGGSGTEAFF. Written as DNA, the CDR3 is TGTGCCAGCAGTCCCACTTTTCGAGTGGGGGGATCGGGTACTGAAGCTTTCTTT.

The genes are TRBV25-1 and TRBJ2-7; TRBD1 aligns across 11 bases. Losses at the gene ends were 5 bases for V and 2 bases for J; bases not matched to a gene: 8. There are 16 residues in the CDR3. Germline-derived CDR1 and CDR2 are MGHDK and SYGVNS. CDR3 amino acids: CASSPRGQGDPYEQYF. The CDR3 DNA reads TGTGCCAGCAGTCCAAGGGGACAGGGGGACCCCTACGAGCAGTACTTC.

The genes are TRBV7-9 and TRBJ2-1, with 8 bases lining up with TRBD2. The V segment lost 5 bases and the J segment 9 bases; nucleotides outside the gene matches: 9. The CDR3 sequence is 14 residues long. Per the germline V gene, CDR1 is SEHNR and CDR2 is FQNEAQ (reference sequence). In nucleotides, the CDR3 is TGTGCCAGCAGCCCCCGGACTAGCCGGGGTGAGCAGTTCTTC. This gives the protein CASSPRTSRGEQFF. Full variable domain (rest looked up from reference TRBV7-9 and TRBJ2-1): DTGVSQNPRHKITKRGQNVTFRCDPISEHNRLYWYRQTLGQGPEFLTYFQNEAQLEKSRLLSDRFSAERPKGSFSTLEIQRTEQGDSAMYLCASSPRTSRGEQFFGPGTRLTVL.

The rearrangement links TRBV6-5 to TRBJ2-7; TRBD1 is a possible D gene (6 bases). The V and J ends lost 6 bases and 4 bases respectively, with 16 bases between them. CDR1 is MNHEY, CDR2 SVGAGI, per germline. There are 14 residues in the CDR3. CDR3 DNA: TGTGCCAGCAGGGCCGTACAGGGTTCGTACGAGCAGTACTTC. Its translation: CASRAVQGSYEQYF.

This rearrangement joins TRBV5-4 to TRBJ1-6, with 8 positions matching TRBD1. CDR3 length: 15 residues. The V segment lost 5 bases and the J segment 10 bases; nucleotides outside the gene matches: 11. Germline CDR1 reads SGHNT; CDR2 reads YYREEE (reference sequence). The CDR3 here is CASSTYGTGKSPLHF. The CDR3 nucleotides are TGTGCCAGCAGTACCTACGGGACAGGCAAATCACCCCTCCACTTT.

J is TRBJ2-1 and V is TRBV25-1, with D perhaps matching TRBD1 (5 bases). The CDR3 extends over 13 amino acids. The germline CDR1 and CDR2 sequences are MGHDK and SYGVNS. With 6 bases removed from V and 5 bases from J, the gap between germline ends came to 11 bases. DNA for the CDR3: TGTGCCAGCAGAAAGGGGCTGAACAATGAGCAGTTCTTC. It yields the protein CASRKGLNNEQFF. Using reference TRBV25-1 and TRBJ2-1 for the parts outside the CDR3, the full variable domain is EADIYQTPRYLVIGTGKKITLECSQTMGHDKMYWYQQDPGMELHLIHYSYGVNSTEKGDLSSESTVSRIRTEHFPLTLESARPSHTSQYLCASRKGLNNEQFFGPGTRLTVL.

The V call is TRBV4-2, the J call TRBJ1-4, with TRBD1 identical over 12 bases. Germline CDR1 and CDR2: LGHNA and YNFKEQ. This CDR3 has 20 residues. With 2 bases clipped from V and 7 bases from J, the junction kept 17 bases outside the gene matches. The CDR3: CASSQSNAGTGGEWGEKLFF. In DNA, the CDR3 is TGTGCCAGCAGCCAATCAAACGCCGGGACAGGGGGCGAGTGGGGTGAAAAACTGTTTTTT.

The genes are TRBV30 and TRBJ1-1; 7 positions match TRBD1. V was clipped by 1 base and J by 1 base; unmatched bases: 12. This CDR3 has 17 residues. Germline CDR1 is GTSNPN and CDR2 is SVGIG (reference sequence). The CDR3 region is CAWSDPAGTDKNTEAFF. CDR3 in DNA: TGTGCCTGGAGTGACCCCGCCGGGACAGATAAGAACACTGAAGCTTTCTTT.

The chain joins TRBV27 to TRBJ2-1, with 8 positions matching TRBD2. The length of the CDR3 is 17 residues. Germline CDR1 is MNHEY and CDR2 is SMNVEV (reference sequence). The V gene end was trimmed by 5 bases and the J gene end by 2 bases; junction bases not matched to a gene: 11. The CDR3 sequence: CASSISPGLAAYNEQFF. The DNA for the CDR3 is TGTGCCAGCAGTATCTCCCCCGGACTAGCCGCCTACAATGAGCAGTTCTTC.

J is TRBJ2-1 and V is TRBV27; D possibly corresponds to TRBD1 (7 bases). The CDR3 loop spans 16 amino acids. Germline V gene data show CDR1 as MNHEY and CDR2 as SMNVEV (reference sequence). Between the trimmed V and J ends, which lost 5 bases and 0 bases, there was a span of 14 bases. The CDR3 loop reads CASSGGTVFSYNEQFF. CDR3 nucleotide sequence: TGTGCCAGCAGTGGGGGGACAGTCTTCTCCTACAATGAGCAGTTCTTC.

The chain couples TRBV5-8 to TRBJ1-5, with 7 positions matching TRBD1. The germline V gene encodes CDR1 SGHTS and CDR2 YDEGEE. The V gene end was trimmed by 5 bases and the J gene end by 9 bases; junction bases not matched to a gene: 5. The CDR3 runs to 12 residues. The DNA of the CDR3 is TGTGCCAGCAGACAGGGGTTACGGCCCCAGCATTTT. This gives the protein CASRQGLRPQHF.

This chain joins TRBV7-8 and TRBJ2-7, with 7 bases lining up with TRBD2. Trimming removed 6 bases from V and 5 bases from J; junction bases left unmatched: 7. CDR1 SGHVS and CDR2 FQNEAQ come from the germline V gene. The CDR3 covers 13 residues. The CDR3 loop reads CASSWIRGDEQYF. Here the CDR3 DNA reads TGTGCCAGCAGTTGGATACGGGGGGACGAGCAGTACTTC.

This clone was seen once. The chain recombines TRBV5-4 with TRBJ2-1; tentative D call: TRBD1 (8 bases). Trimming shortened V by 0 bases and J by 8 bases, and 12 bases separated the two germline ends. CDR1 is SGHNT, CDR2 YYREEE, per germline (reference sequence). The CDR3 spans 14 residues. CDR3 nucleotides: TGTGCCAGCAGCTTGGGACAGGGGAGGGATGAGCAGTTCTTC. This sequence encodes CASSLGQGRDEQFF.

This sequence joins TRBV29-1 and TRBJ2-3; D possibly corresponds to TRBD1 (5 bases). Germline V gene lookup returns CDR1 SQVTM and CDR2 ANQGSEA. The CDR3 covers 14 residues. V lost 4 bases and J lost 1, with 12 bases in between. CDR3 sequence reads: CSVAGQTGTDTQYF. The CDR3 DNA follows: TGCAGCGTTGCTGGTCAGACAGGCACAGATACGCAGTATTTT.

V gene TRBV30 combines with J gene TRBJ1-1; 9 bases line up with TRBD1. V lost 3 bases to trimming and J lost 5 bases; unmatched junction nucleotides: 4. The CDR3 has 13 residues. Germline CDR1 is GTSNPN and CDR2 is SVGIG (reference sequence). CDR3 nucleotide sequence: TGTGCCTGGAGCCTCGGGACAGGGACTGAAGCTTTCTTT. Its protein is CAWSLGTGTEAFF.

The chain uses TRBV6-8 and TRBJ1-4, with D possibly being TRBD1 (6 bases). Trimming cost V 6 bases and J 5 bases, with 25 bases left between them. The germline V gene encodes CDR1 MNHGY and CDR2 SAAAGT. This CDR3 region has 18 residues. CDR3 amino acids: CASRNDYTMDSENEKLFF. In DNA, the CDR3 is TGTGCCAGCAGAAACGACTATACGATGGACAGTGAGAATGAAAAACTGTTTTTT.

The chain couples TRBV6-6 to TRBJ1-5; D may be TRBD1 (6 bases). Trimming left V 5 bases short and J 2 bases short, with 13 bases between. Germline lookup yields CDR1 MNHNY and CDR2 SVGAGI (reference sequence). The CDR3 totals 15 residues. CDR3 sequence (DNA): TGTGCCAGCAGTAGGGACATTTTTGGCAATCAGCCCCAGCATTTT. Protein: CASSRDIFGNQPQHF.

This chain connects TRBV7-3 to TRBJ2-2; D not resolved. Germline CDR1 reads SGHTA; CDR2 reads FQGTGA. This CDR3 is 15 amino acids long. Trimming removed 4 bases at V and 4 bases at J, with 13 bases between. Written as DNA, the CDR3 is TGTGCCAGCAGCTCCTCCGGTGGCGGCACCGGGGAGCTGTTTTTT. It encodes CASSSSGGGTGELFF.

The V call is TRBV4-1, the J call TRBJ2-1; TRBD2 matches 11 bases. Trimming cost V 0 bases and J 9 bases; bases outside gene matches: 13. The CDR3 has 18 residues. The germline gives CDR1 MGHRA, CDR2 YSYEKL. CDR3 bases: TGCGCCAGCAGCCAAGATCTCGTACTAGCGGGGGTTCTTAGTGAGCAGTTCTTC. It encodes CASSQDLVLAGVLSEQFF.

This clone was recorded a few times. This chain links TRBV11-3 with TRBJ2-5, with 13 bases aligning to TRBD2. The CDR3 sequence is 17 residues long. Trimming removed 2 bases from V and 5 bases from J; junction bases left unmatched: 8. Germline V gene lookup returns CDR1 SGHNT and CDR2 YENEEA. CDR3 coding DNA: TGTGCCAGCAGCTTATCTGGCGGGACTAGCGGGGATGAGACCCAGTACTTC. Translation gives CASSLSGGTSGDETQYF.

V and J are TRBV6-6 and TRBJ2-3, with D perhaps TRBD2 (7 bases). The V gene's germline CDR1 is MNHNY and CDR2 SVGAGI (reference sequence). The CDR3 spans 16 residues. Trimming pared 5 bases from V and 0 bases from J, leaving 15 bases between. The CDR3 DNA reads as TGTGCCAGCAGTAAGGGAGGGGGGCAAAGCACAGATACGCAGTATTTT. Its protein is CASSKGGGQSTDTQYF.

The chain carries TRBV7-2 and TRBJ2-3, with 8 nucleotides matching TRBD2. The length of the CDR3 is 15 residues. Germline CDR1 reads SGHTA; CDR2 reads FQGNSA. J gave up 5 bases and V 4 bases, and 8 bases lay outside the gene matches. Here the CDR3 DNA reads TGTGCCAGCAGCTCCCCCGGGGGGGCAGGAGATACGCAGTATTTT. This sequence encodes CASSSPGGAGDTQYF. The whole variable domain, filled in from reference TRBV7-2 and TRBJ2-3, reads GAGVSQSPSNKVTEKGKDVELRCDPISGHTALYWYRQSLGQGLEFLIYFQGNSAPDKSGLPSDRFSAERTGGSVSTLTIQRTQQEDSAVYLCASSSPGGAGDTQYFGPGTRLTVL.

V usage is TRBV4-1 and J usage is TRBJ1-2, with D unclear. Germline V gene data show CDR1 as MGHRA and CDR2 as YSYEKL. The CDR3 has 13 amino acids. V shed 1 base and J shed 2 bases, with 5 bases lying between them. CDR3 protein: CASSQGQNYGYTF. In nucleotides, the CDR3 is TGCGCCAGCAGCCAAGGCCAGAACTATGGCTACACCTTC.

The chain uses TRBV11-2 and TRBJ2-7; D may be TRBD2 (7 bases). Looked up from germline, CDR1 is SGHAT and CDR2 is FQNNGV. V was trimmed by 2 bases and J by 1 base, leaving 12 bases between them. CDR3 length: 15 residues. The CDR3 DNA reads TGTGCCAGCAGCTTAAATAGGGGGGGTTCCTACGAGCAGTACTTC. This sequence encodes CASSLNRGGSYEQYF.

The chain is built from TRBV18 and TRBJ1-2, with D perhaps TRBD1 (5 bases). Germline V lookup: CDR1 KGHSH, CDR2 LQKENI. This CDR3 is built from 13 residues. Trimming took 3 bases from V and 8 from J, leaving 13 bases between them. The CDR3 here is CASSPDSYGGYTF. The CDR3 coding sequence is TGTGCCAGCTCACCTGACAGCTATGGAGGCTACACCTTC.

The chain recombines TRBV10-3 with TRBJ2-7, with 8 bases lining up with TRBD2. After removal of 5 bases from V and 1 base from J, the junction contained 10 bases not matched to a gene. The CDR3 sequence is 16 residues long. Germline CDR1 reads ENHRY; CDR2 reads SYGVKD. CDR3 sequence: CAISPSSLAGSYEQYF. CDR3 bases: TGTGCCATCAGTCCCTCCTCTTTAGCGGGGTCCTACGAGCAGTACTTC.

This chain links TRBV9 with TRBJ1-1; TRBD1 aligns across 9 bases. The CDR3 extends over 14 amino acids. Germline CDR1 is SGDLS and CDR2 is YYNGEE. The V segment lost 2 bases and the J segment 3 bases; nucleotides outside the gene matches: 2. The CDR3 DNA reads TGTGCCAGCAGCGTGACAGGGGGGGACACTGAAGCTTTCTTT. This encodes CASSVTGGDTEAFF.

This chain uses TRBV7-6 with TRBJ2-2; a weak D match, TRBD1 (6 bases). V lost 3 bases to trimming and J lost 2 bases, with 10 bases between them. CDR3 length: 15 amino acids. Germline values: CDR1 SGHVS, CDR2 FNYEAQ. The CDR3 sequence: CASSFLGTNTGELFF. CDR3 DNA: TGTGCCAGCAGCTTCCTAGGGACAAACACCGGGGAGCTGTTTTTT. Filled out from reference TRBV7-6 and TRBJ2-2, the complete variable domain reads GAGVSQSPRYKVTKRGQDVALRCDPISGHVSLYWYRQALGQGPEFLTYFNYEAQQDKSGLPNDRFSAERPEGSISTLTIQRTEQRDSAMYRCASSFLGTNTGELFFGEGSRLTVL.

This sequence joins TRBV15 and TRBJ2-3, with 7 bases aligning to TRBD1. CDR3 size: 16 residues. With V trimmed by 2 bases and J by 2 bases, 7 bases remained unmatched. Germline assignment: CDR1 LNHNV and CDR2 YYDKDF (reference sequence). This chain's CDR3 is CATSRSDRDITDTQYF. The DNA of the CDR3 is TGTGCCACCAGCAGATCCGACAGGGACATCACAGATACGCAGTATTTT.

The V call is TRBV2, the J call TRBJ2-1; 7 bases agree with TRBD1. The CDR3 has 13 amino acids. Germline CDR1 SNHLY, CDR2 FYNNEI. V was clipped by 3 bases and J by 14 bases; unmatched bases: 10. This chain's CDR3 is CASSEGQTGSKFF. The DNA of the CDR3 is TGTGCCAGCAGTGAGGGACAGACAGGGTCGAAGTTCTTC.